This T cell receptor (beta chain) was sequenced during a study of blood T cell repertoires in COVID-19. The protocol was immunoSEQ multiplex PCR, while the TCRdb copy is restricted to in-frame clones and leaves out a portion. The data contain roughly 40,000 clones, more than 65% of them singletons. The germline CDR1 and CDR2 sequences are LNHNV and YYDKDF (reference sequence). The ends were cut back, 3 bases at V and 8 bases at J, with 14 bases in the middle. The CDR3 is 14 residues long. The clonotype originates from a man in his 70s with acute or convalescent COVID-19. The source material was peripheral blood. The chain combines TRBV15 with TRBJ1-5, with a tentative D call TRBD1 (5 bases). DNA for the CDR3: TGTGCCACCAGCAGTGCAGGGTTCTTGGAGCCCCAGCATTTT. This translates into CATSSAGFLEPQHF.